This record concerns one T cell receptor (beta chain) sequence. The source of the sample is a study of OX40 agonist ivuxolimab in advanced cancers. Generated by immunoSEQ multiplex PCR, the TCRdb table keeps only in-frame clones and is missing some. The sample has 40,000 to 50,000 clones; 87% are singletons. The CDR3 has 10 residues. CDR1 and CDR2 from the germline V gene are SGHRS and YFSETQ. This specimen was CD4+ or CD8+ T cells sorted from blood, taken in a trial of the OX40 agonist ivuxolimab. The V and J genes are TRBV5-1 and TRBJ1-3; D not resolved. This clonotype was sampled from an adult with an advanced solid tumor such as melanoma, head and neck, liver or kidney cancer. This CDR3 is CANRGNTIYF. The CDR3 DNA reads as TGCGCGAATAGGGGAAACACCATATATTTT.